The entry that follows covers one T cell receptor (beta chain) sequence. Documented time point: patch test 1, 2 weeks after DPC sensitization. As to treatment: therapeutic diphenylcyclopropenone sensitization with weekly scalp DPC. The CDR3 is 16 amino acids. V was cut by 0 bases and J by 0 bases, with 6 bases left in between. TCRdb ran MiXCR on the RACE reads and lists one entry per CDR3 protein. Of 340,000 or so distinct CDR3 sequences in the sample, around 7% are singletons; the top ten hold 8% to 9%. These data are taken from a study of human T cells and chemical hapten exposure. The chain joins TRBV12-3 or TRBV12-4 to TRBJ1-6; D is uncertain. The origin of this receptor is a woman aged 18 to 35 with alopecia areata. Some clones in this sample may be carry-over from other donors' samples. Source: whole blood, taken in connection with sensitization to the hapten diphenylcyclopropenone (DPC). The CDR3 nucleotides read TGTGCCAGCAGTTTAGCTCAGAGCTCCTATAATTCACCCCTCCACTTT. It codes for CASSLAQSSYNSPLHF.